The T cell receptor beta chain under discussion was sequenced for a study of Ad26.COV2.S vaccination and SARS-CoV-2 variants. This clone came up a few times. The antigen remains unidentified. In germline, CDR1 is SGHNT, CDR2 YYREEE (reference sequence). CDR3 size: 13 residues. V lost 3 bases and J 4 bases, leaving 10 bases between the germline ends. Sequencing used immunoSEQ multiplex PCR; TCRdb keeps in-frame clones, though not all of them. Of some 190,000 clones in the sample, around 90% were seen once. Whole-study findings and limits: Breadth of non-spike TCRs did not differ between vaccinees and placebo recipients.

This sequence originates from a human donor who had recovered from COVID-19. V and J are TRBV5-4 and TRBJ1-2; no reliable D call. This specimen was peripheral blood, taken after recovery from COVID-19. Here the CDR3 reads CASSSAESYGYTF. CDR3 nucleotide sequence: TGTGCCAGCAGCTCCGCAGAATCCTATGGCTACACCTTC.